The 10 T cell receptor beta chains below were found in one sample sequenced in a study of shared clonotypes between healthy human individuals. Sequencing used immunoSEQ multiplex PCR; TCRdb keeps in-frame clones, though not all of them. The sample has about 2.1 million clones, around 93% seen once. CD8 cells regarded as naive lacked CD45RO, were positively chosen for CCR7, and omitted terminally differentiated effector memory CD45RA+ cells. The sample consisted of naive CD8+ T cells from PBMCs. These receptor sequences come from a man aged 18 to 30 in good health. Some clones in this sample may be carry-over from other donors' samples.

The chain uses TRBV10-2 and TRBJ2-7; TRBD2 might be the D (6 bases). The CDR3 length is 16 residues. Trimming cost V 0 bases and J 2 bases, with 14 bases left between them. Germline CDR1 reads WSHSY; CDR2 reads SAAADI. CDR3 sequence reads: CASSESRGRRAYEQYF. As DNA, the CDR3 is TGCGCCAGCAGTGAGTCGAGAGGGAGGAGGGCCTACGAGCAGTACTTC.

The chain couples TRBV5-8 to TRBJ2-1; D unclear. The length of the CDR3 is 16 residues. Trimming cost V 5 bases and J 5 bases, with 20 bases left between them. The germline V gene encodes CDR1 SGHTS and CDR2 YDEGEE. CDR3 DNA sequence: TGTGCCAGCAGGCCCATTAGGATTAAGCGAGACAATGAGCAGTTCTTC. Amino acids: CASRPIRIKRDNEQFF.

V and J are TRBV2 and TRBJ1-2; 7 bases line up with TRBD1. This CDR3 contains 14 residues. In germline, CDR1 is SNHLY, CDR2 FYNNEI. Trimming cost V 6 bases and J 6 bases; bases outside gene matches: 10. The CDR3 here is CASRKAGQLDGYTF. Written as DNA, the CDR3 is TGTGCCAGCAGGAAGGCGGGACAGCTCGATGGCTACACCTTC.

This clone was counted once. The rearrangement uses TRBV27 and TRBJ1-2, with D perhaps matching TRBD1 (5 bases). Trimming removed 6 bases from V and 4 bases from J, with 12 bases in between. CDR3 length: 13 residues. Germline V lookup: CDR1 MNHEY, CDR2 SMNVEV (reference sequence). CDR3 protein: CASRNAGGYGYTF. In DNA form, the CDR3 reads TGTGCCAGCAGGAATGCGGGGGGCTATGGCTACACCTTC.

The V and J genes are TRBV28 and TRBJ1-2; D uncertain. Germline V CDR1 and CDR2: MDHEN, SYDVKM. This CDR3 spans 15 amino acids. The V gene lost 6 bases and the J gene lost 6 bases, with 20 bases spanning the gap. CDR3 amino acids: CASSPFELGPHGYTF. The CDR3 DNA sequence: TGTGCCAGCAGCCCATTCGAATTGGGCCCCCATGGCTACACCTTC.

For this clone: The same CDR3 also results from other DNA sequences found in this sample. This chain connects TRBV9 to TRBJ2-2; perhaps TRBD2 as D (6 bases). The CDR3 covers 15 residues. V was pared by 0 bases and J by 5 bases, with 11 bases between. CDR1 and CDR2 (germline): SGDLS, YYNGEE. In DNA form, the CDR3 reads TGTGCCAGCAGCGTAGCGGGAGTTGTTACCGGGGAGCTGTTTTTT. Its protein product is CASSVAGVVTGELFF.

Concerning this clone: Other DNA sequences within the sample encode an identical CDR3. This chain uses TRBV7-8 with TRBJ1-5; no clear D gene. V lost 3 bases and J 7 bases, leaving 7 bases between the germline ends. The CDR3 is 12 residues long. Germline CDR1 is SGHVS and CDR2 is FQNEAQ. The DNA for the CDR3 is TGTGCCAGCAGCTTGGGAGGGCAGCCCCAGCATTTT. Translating gives CASSLGGQPQHF.

This CDR3 reads CASSEPDQPQHF. The DNA for the CDR3 is TGTGCCAGCAGTGAACCCGATCAGCCCCAGCATTTT. V is TRBV7-9 and J is TRBJ1-5; D is undetermined. CDR1 and CDR2 (germline): SEHNR, FQNEAQ (reference sequence). CDR3 length: 12 amino acids. The V end was cut by 6 bases, the J end by 5 bases, with 8 bases between.

The genes are TRBV2 and TRBJ2-2; 7 bases are a match to TRBD2. Germline V gene data show CDR1 as SNHLY and CDR2 as FYNNEI. The CDR3 spans 17 residues. Trimming at V came to 10 bases and at J to 0 bases, leaving 14 bases not matched to a gene. The CDR3 region is CAKGTLLRESNTGELFF. The CDR3 nucleotides are TGTGCCAAGGGGACCCTTTTGCGGGAGTCGAACACCGGGGAGCTGTTTTTT.

This clone occurred a few times. The chain has TRBV7-7 and TRBJ2-2, with 12 bases matching TRBD2. The trim removed 2 bases at V and 4 bases at J, leaving 11 bases unmatched. Germline V gene sequence: CDR1 SSHAT, CDR2 FNYEAQ (reference sequence). The CDR3 runs 19 residues. CDR3 DNA: TGTGCCAGCAGCTTACTGGGGCTAGCGGGAGGGCCCGGCACCGGGGAGCTGTTTTTT. It specifies CASSLLGLAGGPGTGELFF.